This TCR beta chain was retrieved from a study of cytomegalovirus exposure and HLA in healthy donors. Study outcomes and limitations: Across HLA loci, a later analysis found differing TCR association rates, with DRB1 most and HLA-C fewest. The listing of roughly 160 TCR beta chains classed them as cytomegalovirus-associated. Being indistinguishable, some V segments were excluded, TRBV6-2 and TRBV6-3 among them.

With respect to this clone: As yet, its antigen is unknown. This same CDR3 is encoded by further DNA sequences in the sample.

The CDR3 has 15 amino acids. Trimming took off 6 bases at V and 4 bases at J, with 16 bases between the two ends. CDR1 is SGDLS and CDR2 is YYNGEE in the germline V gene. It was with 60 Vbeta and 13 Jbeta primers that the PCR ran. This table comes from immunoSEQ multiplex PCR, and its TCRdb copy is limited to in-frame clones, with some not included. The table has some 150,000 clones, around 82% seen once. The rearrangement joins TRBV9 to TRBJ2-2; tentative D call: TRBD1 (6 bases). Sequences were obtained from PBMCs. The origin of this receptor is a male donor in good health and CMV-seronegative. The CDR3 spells CASTRGQGSTGELFF. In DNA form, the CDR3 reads TGTGCCAGCACCAGGGGCCAGGGGTCCACCGGGGAGCTGTTTTTT. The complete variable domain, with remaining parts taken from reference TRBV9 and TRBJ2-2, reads DSGVTQTPKHLITATGQRVTLRCSPRSGDLSVYWYQQSLDQGLQFLIQYYNGEERAKGNILERFSAQQFPDLHSELNLSSLELGDSALYFCASTRGQGSTGELFFGEGSRLTVL.